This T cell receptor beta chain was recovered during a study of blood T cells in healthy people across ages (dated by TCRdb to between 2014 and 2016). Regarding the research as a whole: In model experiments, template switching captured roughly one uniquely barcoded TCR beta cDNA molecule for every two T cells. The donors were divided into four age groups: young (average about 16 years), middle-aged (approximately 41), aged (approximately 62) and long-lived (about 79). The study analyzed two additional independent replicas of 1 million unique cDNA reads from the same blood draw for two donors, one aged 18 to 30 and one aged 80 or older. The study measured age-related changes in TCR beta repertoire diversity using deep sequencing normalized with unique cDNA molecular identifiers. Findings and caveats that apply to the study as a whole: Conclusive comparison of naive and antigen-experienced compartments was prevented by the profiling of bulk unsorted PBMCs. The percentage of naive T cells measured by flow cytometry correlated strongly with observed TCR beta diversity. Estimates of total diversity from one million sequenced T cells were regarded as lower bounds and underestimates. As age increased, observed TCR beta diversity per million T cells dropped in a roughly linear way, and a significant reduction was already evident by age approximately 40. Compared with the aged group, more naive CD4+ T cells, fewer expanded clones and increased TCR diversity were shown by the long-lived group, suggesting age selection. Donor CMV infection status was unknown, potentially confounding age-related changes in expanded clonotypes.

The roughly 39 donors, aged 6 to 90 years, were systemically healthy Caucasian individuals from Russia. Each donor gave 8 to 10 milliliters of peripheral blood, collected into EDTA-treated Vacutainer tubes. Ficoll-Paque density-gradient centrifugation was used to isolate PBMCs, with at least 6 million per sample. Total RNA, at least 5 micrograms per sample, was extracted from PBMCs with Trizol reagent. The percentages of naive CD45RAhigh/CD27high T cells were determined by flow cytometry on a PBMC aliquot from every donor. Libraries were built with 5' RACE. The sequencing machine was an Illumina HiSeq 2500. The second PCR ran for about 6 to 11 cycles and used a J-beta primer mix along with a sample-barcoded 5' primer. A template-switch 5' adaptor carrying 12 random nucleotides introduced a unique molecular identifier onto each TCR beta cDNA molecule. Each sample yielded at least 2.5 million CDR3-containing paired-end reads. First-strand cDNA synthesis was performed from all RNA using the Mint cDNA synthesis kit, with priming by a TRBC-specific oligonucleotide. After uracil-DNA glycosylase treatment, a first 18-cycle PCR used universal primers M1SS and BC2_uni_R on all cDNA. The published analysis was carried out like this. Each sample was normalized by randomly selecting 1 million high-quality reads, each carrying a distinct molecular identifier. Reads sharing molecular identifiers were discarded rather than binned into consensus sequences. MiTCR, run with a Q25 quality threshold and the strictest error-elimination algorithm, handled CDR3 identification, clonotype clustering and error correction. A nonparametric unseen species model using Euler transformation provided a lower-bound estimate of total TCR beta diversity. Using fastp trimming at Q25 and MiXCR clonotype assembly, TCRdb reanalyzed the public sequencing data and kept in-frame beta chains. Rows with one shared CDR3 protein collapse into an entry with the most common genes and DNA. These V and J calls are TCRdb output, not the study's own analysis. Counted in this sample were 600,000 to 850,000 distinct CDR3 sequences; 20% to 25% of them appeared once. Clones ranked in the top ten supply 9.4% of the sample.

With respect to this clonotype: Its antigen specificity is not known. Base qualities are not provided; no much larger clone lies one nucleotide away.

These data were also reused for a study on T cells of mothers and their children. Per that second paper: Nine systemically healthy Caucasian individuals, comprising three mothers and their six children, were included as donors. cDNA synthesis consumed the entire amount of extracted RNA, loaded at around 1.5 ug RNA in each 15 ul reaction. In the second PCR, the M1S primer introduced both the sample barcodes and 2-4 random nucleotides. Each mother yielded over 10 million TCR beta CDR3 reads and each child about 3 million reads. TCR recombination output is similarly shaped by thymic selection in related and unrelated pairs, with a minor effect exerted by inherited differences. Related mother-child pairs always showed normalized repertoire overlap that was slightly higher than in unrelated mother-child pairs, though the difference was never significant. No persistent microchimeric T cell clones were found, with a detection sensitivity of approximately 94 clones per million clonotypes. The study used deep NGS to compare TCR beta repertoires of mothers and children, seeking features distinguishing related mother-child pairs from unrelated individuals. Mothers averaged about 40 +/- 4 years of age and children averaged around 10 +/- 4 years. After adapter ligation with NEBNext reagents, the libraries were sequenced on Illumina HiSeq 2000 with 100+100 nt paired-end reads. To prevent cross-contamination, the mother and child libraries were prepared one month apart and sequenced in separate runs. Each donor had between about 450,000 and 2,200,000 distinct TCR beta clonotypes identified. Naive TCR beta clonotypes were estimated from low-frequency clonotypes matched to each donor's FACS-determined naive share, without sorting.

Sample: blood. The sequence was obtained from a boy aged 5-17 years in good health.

The CDR3 is CSATLAGVSEQYF. The bases read TGCAGTGCTACACTAGCGGGAGTTAGCGAGCAGTACTTC. The rearranged segments are TRBV20-1 and TRBJ2-7, and TRBD2 aligns with 11 junction nucleotides. Measured from the cysteine to the phenylalanine, the CDR3 is 13 residues long. The retained sequence is limited to the CDR3, 39 bases, with the frame set at the first base. Looking up the germline V gene (reference sequence) yields CDR1 DFQATT and CDR2 SNEGSKA. At the junction V is shortened by 4 bases and J by 6 bases; bases outside the gene matches: 5.